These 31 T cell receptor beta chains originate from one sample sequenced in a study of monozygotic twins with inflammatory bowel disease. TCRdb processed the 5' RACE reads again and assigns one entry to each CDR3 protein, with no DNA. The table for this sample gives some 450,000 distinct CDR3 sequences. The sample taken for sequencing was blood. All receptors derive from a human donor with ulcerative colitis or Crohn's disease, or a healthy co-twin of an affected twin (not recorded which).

The CDR3: CASRLQGLYGYTF. V is TRBV6-5 and J is TRBJ1-2; TCRdb picks TRBD1, but there is no DNA to check that call. CDR1 is MNHEY and CDR2 is SVGAGI in the germline V gene. The CDR3 consists of 13 residues.

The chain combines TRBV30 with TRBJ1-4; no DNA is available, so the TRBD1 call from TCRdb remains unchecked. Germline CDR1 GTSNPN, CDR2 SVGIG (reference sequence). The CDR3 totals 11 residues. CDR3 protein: CACRGNEKLFF. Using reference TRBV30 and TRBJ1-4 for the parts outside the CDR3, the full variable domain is SQTIHQWPATLVQPVGSPLSLECTVEGTSNPNLYWYRQAAGRGLQLLFYSVGIGQISSEVPQNLSASRPQDRQFILSSKKLLLSDSGFYLCACRGNEKLFFGSGTQLSVL.

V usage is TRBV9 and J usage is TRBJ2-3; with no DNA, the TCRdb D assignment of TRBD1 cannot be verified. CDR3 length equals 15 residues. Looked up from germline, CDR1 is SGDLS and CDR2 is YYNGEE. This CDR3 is CASSDGGGASDTQYF.

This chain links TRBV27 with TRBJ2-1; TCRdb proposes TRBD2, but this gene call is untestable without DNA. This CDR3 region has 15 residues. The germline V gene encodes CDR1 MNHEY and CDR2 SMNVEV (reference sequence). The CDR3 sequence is CAILGLAGSYNEQFF.

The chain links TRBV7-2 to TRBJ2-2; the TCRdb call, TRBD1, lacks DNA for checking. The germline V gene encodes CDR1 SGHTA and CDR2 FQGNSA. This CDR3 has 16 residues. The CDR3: CASSFSGGPLPGELFF.

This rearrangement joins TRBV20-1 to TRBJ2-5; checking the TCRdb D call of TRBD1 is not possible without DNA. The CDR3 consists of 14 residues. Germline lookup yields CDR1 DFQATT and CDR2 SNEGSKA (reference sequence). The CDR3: CSVVPGTGQETQYF.

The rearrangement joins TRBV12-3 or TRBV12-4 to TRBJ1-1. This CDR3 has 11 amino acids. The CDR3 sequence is CASSRETEAFF.

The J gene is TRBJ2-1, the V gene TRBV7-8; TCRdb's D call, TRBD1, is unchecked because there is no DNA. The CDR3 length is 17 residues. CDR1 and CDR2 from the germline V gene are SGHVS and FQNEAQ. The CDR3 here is CASSTPEGTGDYYEQFF.

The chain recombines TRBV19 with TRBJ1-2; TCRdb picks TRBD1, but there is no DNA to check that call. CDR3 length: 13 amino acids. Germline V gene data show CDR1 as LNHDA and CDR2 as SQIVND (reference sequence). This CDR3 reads CASSTGQSYGYTF.

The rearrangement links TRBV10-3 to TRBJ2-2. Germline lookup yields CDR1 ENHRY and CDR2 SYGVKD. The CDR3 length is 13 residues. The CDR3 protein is CAIQASSTGELFF.

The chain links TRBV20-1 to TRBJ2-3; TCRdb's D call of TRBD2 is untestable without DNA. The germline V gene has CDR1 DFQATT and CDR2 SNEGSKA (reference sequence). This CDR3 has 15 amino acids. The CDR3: CSARESREGGDTQYF.

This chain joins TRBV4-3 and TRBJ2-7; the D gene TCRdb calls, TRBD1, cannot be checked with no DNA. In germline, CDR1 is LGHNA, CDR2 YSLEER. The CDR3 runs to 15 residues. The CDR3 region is CASSQDPLQVYEQYF.

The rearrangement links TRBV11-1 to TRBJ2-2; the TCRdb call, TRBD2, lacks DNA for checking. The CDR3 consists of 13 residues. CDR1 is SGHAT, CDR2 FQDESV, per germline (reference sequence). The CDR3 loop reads CASSFEGAGELFF.

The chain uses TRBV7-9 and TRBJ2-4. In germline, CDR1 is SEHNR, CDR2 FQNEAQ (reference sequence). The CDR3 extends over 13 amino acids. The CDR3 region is CASSPYSQNIQYF.

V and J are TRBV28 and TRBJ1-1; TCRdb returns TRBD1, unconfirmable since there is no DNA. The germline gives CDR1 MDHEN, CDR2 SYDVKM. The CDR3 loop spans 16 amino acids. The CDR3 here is CASSPFPGTGNTEAFF.

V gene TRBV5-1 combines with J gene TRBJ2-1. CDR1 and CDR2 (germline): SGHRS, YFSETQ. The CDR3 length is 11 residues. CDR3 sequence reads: CASGLLNEQFF.

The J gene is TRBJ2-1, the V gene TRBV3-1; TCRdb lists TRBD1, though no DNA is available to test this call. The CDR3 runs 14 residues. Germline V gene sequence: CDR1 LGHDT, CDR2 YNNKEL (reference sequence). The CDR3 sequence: CASSLRQGSNEQFF.

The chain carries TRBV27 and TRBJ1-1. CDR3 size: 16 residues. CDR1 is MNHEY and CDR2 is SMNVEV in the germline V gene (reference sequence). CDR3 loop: CASSLMPGGGNTEAFF.

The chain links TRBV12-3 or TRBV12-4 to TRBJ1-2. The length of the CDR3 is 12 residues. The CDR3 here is CATSSWDYGYTF.

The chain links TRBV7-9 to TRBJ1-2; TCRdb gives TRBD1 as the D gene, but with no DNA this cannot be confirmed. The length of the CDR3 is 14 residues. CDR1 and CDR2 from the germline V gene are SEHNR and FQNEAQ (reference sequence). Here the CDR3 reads CASSIGQGWYGYTF. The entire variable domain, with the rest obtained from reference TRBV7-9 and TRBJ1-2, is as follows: DTGVSQNPRHKITKRGQNVTFRCDPISEHNRLYWYRQTLGQGPEFLTYFQNEAQLEKSRLLSDRFSAERPKGSFSTLEIQRTEQGDSAMYLCASSIGQGWYGYTFGSGTRLTVV.

CDR3 residues: CASSFRLFQETQYF. V is TRBV5-6 and J is TRBJ2-5. This CDR3 has 14 amino acids. CDR1 SGHDT and CDR2 YYEEEE come from the germline V gene.

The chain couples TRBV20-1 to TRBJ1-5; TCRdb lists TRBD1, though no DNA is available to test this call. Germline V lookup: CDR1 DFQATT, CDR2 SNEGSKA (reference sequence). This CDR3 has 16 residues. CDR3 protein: CSARARTGHSNQPQHF.

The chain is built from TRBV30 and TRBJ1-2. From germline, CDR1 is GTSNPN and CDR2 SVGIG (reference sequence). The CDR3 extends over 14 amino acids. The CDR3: CAWVPPDSRYGYTF.

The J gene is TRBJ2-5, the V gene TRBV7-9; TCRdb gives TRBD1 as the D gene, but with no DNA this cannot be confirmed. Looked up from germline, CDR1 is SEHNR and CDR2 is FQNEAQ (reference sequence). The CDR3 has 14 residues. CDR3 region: CASSVEQGIETQYF.

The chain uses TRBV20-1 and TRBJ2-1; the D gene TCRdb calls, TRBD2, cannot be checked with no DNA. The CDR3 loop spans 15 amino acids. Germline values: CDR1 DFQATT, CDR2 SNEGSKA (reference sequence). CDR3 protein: CSARDRVARAGEQFF.

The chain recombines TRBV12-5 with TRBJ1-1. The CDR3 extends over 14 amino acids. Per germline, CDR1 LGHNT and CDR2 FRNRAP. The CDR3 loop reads CASGLEARNTEAFF.

CDR3 residues: CASGLGPSQPQHF. V usage is TRBV19 and J usage is TRBJ1-5. The V gene's germline CDR1 is LNHDA and CDR2 SQIVND (reference sequence). The CDR3 length is 13 residues.

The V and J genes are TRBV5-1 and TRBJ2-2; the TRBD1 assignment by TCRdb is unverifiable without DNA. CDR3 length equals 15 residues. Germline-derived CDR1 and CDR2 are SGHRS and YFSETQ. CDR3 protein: CASSLRGEDTGELFF.

CDR3 sequence: CASSGDLQGYTEAFF. This chain links TRBV6-1 with TRBJ1-1; the TCRdb call, TRBD1, lacks DNA for checking. Germline CDR1 and CDR2: MNHNS and SASEGT. CDR3 size: 15 residues.

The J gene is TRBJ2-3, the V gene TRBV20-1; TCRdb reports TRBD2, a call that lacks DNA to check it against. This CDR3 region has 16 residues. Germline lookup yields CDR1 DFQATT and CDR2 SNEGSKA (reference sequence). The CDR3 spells CSARDRSGRGIDTQYF.

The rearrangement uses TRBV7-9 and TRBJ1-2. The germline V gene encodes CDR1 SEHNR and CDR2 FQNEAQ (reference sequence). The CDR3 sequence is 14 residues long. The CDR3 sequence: CASSSLPGNYGYTF.